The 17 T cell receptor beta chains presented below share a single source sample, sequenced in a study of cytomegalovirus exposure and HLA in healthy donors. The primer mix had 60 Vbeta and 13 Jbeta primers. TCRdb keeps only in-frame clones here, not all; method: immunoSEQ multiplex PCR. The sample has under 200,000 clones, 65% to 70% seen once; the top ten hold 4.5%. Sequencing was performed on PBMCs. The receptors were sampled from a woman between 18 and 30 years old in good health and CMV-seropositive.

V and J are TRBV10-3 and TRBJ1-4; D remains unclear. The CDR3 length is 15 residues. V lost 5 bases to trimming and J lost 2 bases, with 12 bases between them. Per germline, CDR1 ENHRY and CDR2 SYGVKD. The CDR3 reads CAISPRTGTNEKLFF. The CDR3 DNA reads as TGTGCCATCAGTCCCCGAACGGGGACTAATGAAAAACTGTTTTTT.

The DNA of the CDR3 is TGTGCCAGCTCACCAGACAGGGGGCAAAAAGCTTTCTTT. Translating it yields CASSPDRGQKAFF. V is TRBV18 and J is TRBJ1-1; 10 bases match TRBD1. J gave up 9 bases and V 2 bases, and 3 bases lay outside the gene matches. The CDR3 has 13 residues. Germline V gives CDR1 KGHSH, CDR2 LQKENI.

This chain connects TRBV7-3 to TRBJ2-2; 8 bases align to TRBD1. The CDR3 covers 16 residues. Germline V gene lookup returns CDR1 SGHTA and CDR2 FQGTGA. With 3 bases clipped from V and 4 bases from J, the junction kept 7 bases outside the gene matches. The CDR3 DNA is TGTGCCAGCAGCTTGCCGGGACAGGATATCACCGGGGAGCTGTTTTTT. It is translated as CASSLPGQDITGELFF.

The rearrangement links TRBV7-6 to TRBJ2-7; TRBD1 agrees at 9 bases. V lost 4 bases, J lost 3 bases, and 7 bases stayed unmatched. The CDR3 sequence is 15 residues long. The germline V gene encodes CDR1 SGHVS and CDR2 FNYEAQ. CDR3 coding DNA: TGTGCCAGCAGCTCCAGGACAGGGGTTAGCTACGAGCAGTACTTC. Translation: CASSSRTGVSYEQYF.

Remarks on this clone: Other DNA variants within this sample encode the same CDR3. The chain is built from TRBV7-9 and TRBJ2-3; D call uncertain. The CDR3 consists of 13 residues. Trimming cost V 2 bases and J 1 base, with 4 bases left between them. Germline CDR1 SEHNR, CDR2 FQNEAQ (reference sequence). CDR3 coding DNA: TGTGCCAGCAGCTTACAGGGCACAGATACGCAGTATTTT. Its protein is CASSLQGTDTQYF.

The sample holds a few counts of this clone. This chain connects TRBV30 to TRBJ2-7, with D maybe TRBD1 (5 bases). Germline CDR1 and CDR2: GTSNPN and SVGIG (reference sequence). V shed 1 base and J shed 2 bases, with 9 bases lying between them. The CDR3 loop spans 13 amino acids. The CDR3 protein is CAWSGDSTYEQYF. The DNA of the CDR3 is TGTGCCTGGAGTGGAGACAGTACCTACGAGCAGTACTTC. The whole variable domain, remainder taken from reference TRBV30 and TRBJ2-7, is SQTIHQWPATLVQPVGSPLSLECTVEGTSNPNLYWYRQAAGRGLQLLFYSVGIGQISSEVPQNLSASRPQDRQFILSSKKLLLSDSGFYLCAWSGDSTYEQYFGPGTRLTVT.

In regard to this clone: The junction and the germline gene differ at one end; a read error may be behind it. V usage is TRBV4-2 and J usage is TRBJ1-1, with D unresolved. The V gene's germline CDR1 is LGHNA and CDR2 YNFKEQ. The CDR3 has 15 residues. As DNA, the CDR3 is TGTGCCAGCACCCAAACGACTGAGATGAACACTGAAGCTTTCTTT. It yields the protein CASTQTTEMNTEAFF.

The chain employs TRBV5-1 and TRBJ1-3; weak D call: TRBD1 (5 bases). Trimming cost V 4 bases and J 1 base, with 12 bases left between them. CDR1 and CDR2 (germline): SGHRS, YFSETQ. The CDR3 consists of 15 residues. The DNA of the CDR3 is TGCGCCAGCAGCCGAACTCCAGGGTCTGGAAACACCATATATTTT. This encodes CASSRTPGSGNTIYF.

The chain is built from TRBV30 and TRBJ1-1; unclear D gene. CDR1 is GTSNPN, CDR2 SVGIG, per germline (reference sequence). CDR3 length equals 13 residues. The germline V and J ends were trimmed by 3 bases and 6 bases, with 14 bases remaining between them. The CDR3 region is CAWRRGLVSEAFF. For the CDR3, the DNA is TGTGCCTGGAGGCGGGGTCTGGTTTCTGAAGCTTTCTTT.

In DNA form, the CDR3 reads TGTGCCAGCAGCTTAGCAGCCCGGTTGAGGTCCGACGAGCAGTACTTC. Its protein product is CASSLAARLRSDEQYF. This sequence joins TRBV11-2 and TRBJ2-7; D unresolved. V was cut by 1 base and J by 5 bases, with 18 bases left in between. The CDR3 has 16 amino acids. CDR1 is SGHAT and CDR2 is FQNNGV in the germline V gene.

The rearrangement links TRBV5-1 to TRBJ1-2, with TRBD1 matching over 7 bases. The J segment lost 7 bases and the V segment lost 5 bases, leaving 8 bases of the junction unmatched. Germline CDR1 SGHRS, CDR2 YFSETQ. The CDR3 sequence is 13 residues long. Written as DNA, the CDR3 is TGCGCCAGCAGGACAGGGAAAGTCTCTGGCTACACCTTC. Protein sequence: CASRTGKVSGYTF. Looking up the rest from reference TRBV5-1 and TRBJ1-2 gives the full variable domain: KAGVTQTPRYLIKTRGQQVTLSCSPISGHRSVSWYQQTPGQGLQFLFEYFSETQRNKGNFPGRFSGRQFSNSRSEMNVSTLELGDSALYLCASRTGKVSGYTFGSGTRLTVV.

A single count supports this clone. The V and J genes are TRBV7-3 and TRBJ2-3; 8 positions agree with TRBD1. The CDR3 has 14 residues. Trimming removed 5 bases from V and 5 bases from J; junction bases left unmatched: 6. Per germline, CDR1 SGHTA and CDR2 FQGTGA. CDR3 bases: TGTGCCAGCAGCCACACAGGGGGGCAAGATACGCAGTATTTT. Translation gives CASSHTGGQDTQYF.

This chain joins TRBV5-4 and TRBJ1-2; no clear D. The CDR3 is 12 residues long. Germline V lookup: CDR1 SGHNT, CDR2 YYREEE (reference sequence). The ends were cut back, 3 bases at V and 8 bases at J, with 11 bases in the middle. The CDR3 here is CASSSGGRGYTF. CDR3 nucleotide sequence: TGTGCCAGCAGCTCTGGAGGTCGAGGCTACACCTTC.

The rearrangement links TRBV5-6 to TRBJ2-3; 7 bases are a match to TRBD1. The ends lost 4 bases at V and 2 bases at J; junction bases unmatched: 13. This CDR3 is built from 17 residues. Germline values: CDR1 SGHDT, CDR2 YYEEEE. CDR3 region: CASSMGQIYSYTDTQYF. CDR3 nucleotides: TGTGCCAGCAGCATGGGACAGATATATTCTTACACAGATACGCAGTATTTT.

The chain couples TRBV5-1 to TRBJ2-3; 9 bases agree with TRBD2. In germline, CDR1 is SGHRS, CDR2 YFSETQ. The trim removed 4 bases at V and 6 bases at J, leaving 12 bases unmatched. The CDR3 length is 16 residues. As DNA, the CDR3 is TGCGCCAGCAGCCTACCTAGCGGGGCCGGATCGGATACGCAGTATTTT. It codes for CASSLPSGAGSDTQYF.

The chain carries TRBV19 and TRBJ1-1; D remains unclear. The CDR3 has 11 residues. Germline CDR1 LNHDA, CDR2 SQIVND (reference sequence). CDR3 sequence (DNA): TGTGCGGGTGAGGTCTCCACTGAAGCTTTCTTT. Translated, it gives CAGEVSTEAFF.

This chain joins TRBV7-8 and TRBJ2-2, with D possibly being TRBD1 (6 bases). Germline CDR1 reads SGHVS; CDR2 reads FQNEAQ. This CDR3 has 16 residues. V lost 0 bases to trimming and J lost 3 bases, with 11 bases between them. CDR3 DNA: TGTGCCAGCAGCTTAGCCCAGGGGTCAGACACCGGGGAGCTGTTTTTT. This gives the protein CASSLAQGSDTGELFF. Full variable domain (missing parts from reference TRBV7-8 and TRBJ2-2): GAGVSQSPRYKVAKRGQDVALRCDPISGHVSLFWYQQALGQGPEFLTYFQNEAQLDKSGLPSDRFFAERPEGSVSTLKIQRTQQEDSAVYLCASSLAQGSDTGELFFGEGSRLTVL.